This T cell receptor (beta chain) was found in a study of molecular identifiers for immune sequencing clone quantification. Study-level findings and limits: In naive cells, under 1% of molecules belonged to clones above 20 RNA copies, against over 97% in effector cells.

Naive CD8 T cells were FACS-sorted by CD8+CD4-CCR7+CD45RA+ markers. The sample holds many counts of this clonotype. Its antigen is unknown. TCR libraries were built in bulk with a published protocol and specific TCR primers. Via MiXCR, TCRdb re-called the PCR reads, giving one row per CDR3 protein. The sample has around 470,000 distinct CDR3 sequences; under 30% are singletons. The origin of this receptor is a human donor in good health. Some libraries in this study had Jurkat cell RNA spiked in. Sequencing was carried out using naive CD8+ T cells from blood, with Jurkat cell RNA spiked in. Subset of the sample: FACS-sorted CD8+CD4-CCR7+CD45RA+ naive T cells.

The CDR3 sequence: CASSFGTRGYEQYF. The CDR3, as DNA: TGTGCCAGCAGCTTCGGGACCCGGGGCTACGAGCAGTACTTC. The chain recombines TRBV7-9 with TRBJ2-7; D possibly matches TRBD1 or TRBD2 (5 bases each). The germline V gene has CDR1 SEHNR and CDR2 FQNEAQ (reference sequence). The CDR3 loop spans 14 amino acids. The V end was cut by 3 bases, the J end by 3 bases, with 12 bases between.